The rows below give T cell receptor beta chains drawn from one sample of a study of T cell responses to AZD1222 COVID-19 vaccine. Assay used: immunoSEQ multiplex PCR; TCRdb lists only in-frame clones, some missing. The table lists roughly 260,000 clones, 85% to 95% of them singletons. The sample consisted of peripheral blood, taken on day 0 of AZD1222 vaccination. The receptors were sampled from an adult in good health. Each CDR3 is given with its conserved first and last residue.

J: TRBJ1-1
V: TRBV3-1/TRBV3-2
CDR3: CASSPRSGSEAFF

J: TRBJ1-4
V: TRBV19
CDR3: CASRRGAGQKLFF

J: TRBJ2-1
V: TRBV19
CDR3: CASTPGLAGAQSRAEQFF

J: TRBJ2-5
V: TRBV7-9
CDR3: CASSQKTETQYF

J: TRBJ2-1
V: TRBV28
CDR3: CASSHRGGSSYNEQFF

J: TRBJ2-7
V: TRBV28
CDR3: CASSALGGTGLGQYF

J: TRBJ1-2
V: TRBV2
CDR3: CASGAGLNYGYTF

J: TRBJ1-6
V: TRBV7-8
CDR3: CASSKVRTGNSPLHF

J: TRBJ2-2
V: TRBV5-5
CDR3: CASSLGGADTGELFF

J: TRBJ2-7
V: TRBV5-1
CDR3: CASSLNGGSYEQYF

J: TRBJ1-2
V: TRBV2
CDR3: CASSLPFRGDGYGYTF

J: TRBJ2-1
V: TRBV7-6
CDR3: CASSLAPGGRPSYNEQFF

J: TRBJ2-1
V: TRBV2
CDR3: CASGTGTGIVNEQFF

J: TRBJ2-4
V: TRBV7-8
CDR3: CASSLDRAKNIQYF

J: TRBJ2-7
V: TRBV9
CDR3: CASHTQRGEQYF

J: TRBJ1-3
V: TRBV19
CDR3: CASSMGGTIYF

J: TRBJ1-3
V: TRBV30
CDR3: CAWEQAAAGNTIYF

J: TRBJ1-4
V: TRBV15
CDR3: CATSRETPGNEKLFF

J: TRBJ1-2
V: TRBV5-4
CDR3: CASSFLNNYGYTF

J: TRBJ2-5
V: TRBV6-5
CDR3: CASSPSGRGQETQYF

J: TRBJ1-5
V: TRBV19
CDR3: CASSDRYNQPQHF

J: TRBJ2-5
V: TRBV7-2
CDR3: CASSFNRGETQYF

J: TRBJ2-1
V: TRBV5-5
CDR3: CASSGGVLGEQFF

J: TRBJ1-6
V: TRBV6-5
CDR3: CASREAGDRRSPLHF

J: TRBJ2-7
V: TRBV6-5
CDR3: CASRAPSGSRGEQYF

J: TRBJ2-1
V: TRBV7-2
CDR3: CASSLVDSTYNEQFF

J: TRBJ1-3
V: TRBV29-1
CDR3: CSGRTDGNTIYF

J: TRBJ2-3
V: TRBV28
CDR3: CASSLGGTDTQYF

J: TRBJ1-5
V: TRBV7-9
CDR3: CASSFGATRQPQHF

J: TRBJ2-1
V: TRBV30
CDR3: CAWSPGLAGTEQFF

J: TRBJ2-7
V: TRBV19
CDR3: CASSIVGHYEQYF

J: TRBJ2-7
V: TRBV7-8
CDR3: CASSLRGLAGDEQYF

J: TRBJ1-5
V: TRBV2
CDR3: CASTGQGGGQPQHF

J: TRBJ2-1
V: TRBV11-2
CDR3: CASSLGRGGVFGEQFF

J: TRBJ1-1
V: TRBV7-9
CDR3: CASSSLSKDTEAFF

J: TRBJ2-5
V: TRBV4-1
CDR3: CASSQVGTFPETQYF

J: TRBJ2-3
V: TRBV19
CDR3: CASSWGDPLPDTQYF

J: TRBJ2-5
V: TRBV7-3
CDR3: CASSPMGKQETQYF

J: TRBJ2-5
V: TRBV27
CDR3: CASRGGWGETQYF

J: TRBJ1-2
V: TRBV7-9
CDR3: CASSLRGTGHGYTF

J: TRBJ2-4
V: TRBV28
CDR3: CASSLPSRGNIQYF

J: TRBJ2-1
V: TRBV3-1/TRBV3-2
CDR3: CASSQGSLGPYNEQFF

J: TRBJ2-3
V: TRBV5-1
CDR3: CASSGGPLGDTQYF

J: TRBJ2-2
V: TRBV7-2
CDR3: CASSSAGGRTGELFF

J: TRBJ1-6
V: TRBV18
CDR3: CASSSGTGIRSPLHF